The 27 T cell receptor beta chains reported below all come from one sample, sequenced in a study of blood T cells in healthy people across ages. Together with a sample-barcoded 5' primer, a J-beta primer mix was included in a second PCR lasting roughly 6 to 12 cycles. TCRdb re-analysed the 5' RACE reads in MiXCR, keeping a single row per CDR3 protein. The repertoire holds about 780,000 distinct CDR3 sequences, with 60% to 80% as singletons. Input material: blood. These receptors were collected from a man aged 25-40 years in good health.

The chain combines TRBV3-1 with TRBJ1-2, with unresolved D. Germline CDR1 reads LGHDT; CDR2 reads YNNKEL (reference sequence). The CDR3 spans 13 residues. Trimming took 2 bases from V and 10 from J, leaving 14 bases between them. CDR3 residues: CASSQKVPLDYTF. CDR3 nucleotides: TGTGCCAGCAGCCAAAAGGTTCCCCTGGACTACACCTTC. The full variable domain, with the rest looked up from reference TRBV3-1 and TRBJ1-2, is DTAVSQTPKYLVTQMGNDKSIKCEQNLGHDTMYWYKQDSKKFLKIMFSYNNKELIINETVPNRFSPKSPDKAHLNLHINSLELGDSAVYFCASSQKVPLDYTFGSGTRLTVV.

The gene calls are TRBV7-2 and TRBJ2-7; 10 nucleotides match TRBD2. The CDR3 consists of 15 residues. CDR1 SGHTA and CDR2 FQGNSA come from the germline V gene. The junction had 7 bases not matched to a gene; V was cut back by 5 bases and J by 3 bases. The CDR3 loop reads CASSPSGLANYEQYF. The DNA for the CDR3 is TGTGCCAGCAGCCCATCGGGACTAGCGAACTACGAGCAGTACTTC.

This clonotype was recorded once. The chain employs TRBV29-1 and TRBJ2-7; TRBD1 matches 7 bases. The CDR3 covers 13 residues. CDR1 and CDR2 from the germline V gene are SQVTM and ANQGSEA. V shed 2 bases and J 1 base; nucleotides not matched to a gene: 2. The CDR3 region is CSVERDRSYEQYF. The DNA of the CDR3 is TGCAGCGTTGAAAGGGACAGATCCTACGAGCAGTACTTC.

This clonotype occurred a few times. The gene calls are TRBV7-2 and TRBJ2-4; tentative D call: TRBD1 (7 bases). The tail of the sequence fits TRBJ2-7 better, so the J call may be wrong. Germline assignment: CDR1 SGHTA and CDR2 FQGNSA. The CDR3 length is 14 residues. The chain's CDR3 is CASSPGGSGYEQYF. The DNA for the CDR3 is TGTGCCAGCAGCCCAGGGGGGTCGGGCTACGAGCAGTACTTC.

CDR3 bases: TGCGCCAGCAGCCAACATGGAGGGGGTGGGGCCAACGTCCTGACTTTC. Protein product: CASSQHGGGGANVLTF. The rearrangement joins TRBV4-3 to TRBJ2-6; D possibly uses TRBD1 or TRBD2 (6 bases each). Germline V gene data show CDR1 as LGHNA and CDR2 as YSLEER. The CDR3 has 16 amino acids. Trimming shortened V by 2 bases and J by 3 bases, and 11 bases separated the two germline ends.

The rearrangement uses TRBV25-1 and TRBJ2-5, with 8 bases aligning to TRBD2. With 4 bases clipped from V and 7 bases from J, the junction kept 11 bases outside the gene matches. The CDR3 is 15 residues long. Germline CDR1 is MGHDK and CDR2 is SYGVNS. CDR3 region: CASSASGLGRGTQYF. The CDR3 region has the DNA TGTGCCAGCAGTGCATCGGGACTAGGAAGGGGGACCCAGTACTTC. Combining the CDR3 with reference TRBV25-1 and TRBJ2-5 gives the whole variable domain EADIYQTPRYLVIGTGKKITLECSQTMGHDKMYWYQQDPGMELHLIHYSYGVNSTEKGDLSSESTVSRIRTEHFPLTLESARPSHTSQYLCASSASGLGRGTQYFGPGTRLLVL.

In DNA form, the CDR3 reads TGTGCCAGTAGGTTAGAGGTTTCTGGGGCCAACGTCCTGACTTTC. The encoded protein is CASRLEVSGANVLTF. This rearrangement joins TRBV19 to TRBJ2-6; no definite D call. In germline, CDR1 is LNHDA, CDR2 SQIVND (reference sequence). Trimming stripped 6 bases from V and 1 base from J, with 10 bases between. This CDR3 has 15 residues.

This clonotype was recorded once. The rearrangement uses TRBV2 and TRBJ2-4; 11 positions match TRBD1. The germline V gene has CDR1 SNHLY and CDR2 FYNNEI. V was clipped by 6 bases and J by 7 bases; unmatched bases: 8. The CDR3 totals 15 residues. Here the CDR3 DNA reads TGTGCCAGCAGGGCACGGGACAGGGGGAGGAACATTCAGTACTTC. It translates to CASRARDRGRNIQYF.

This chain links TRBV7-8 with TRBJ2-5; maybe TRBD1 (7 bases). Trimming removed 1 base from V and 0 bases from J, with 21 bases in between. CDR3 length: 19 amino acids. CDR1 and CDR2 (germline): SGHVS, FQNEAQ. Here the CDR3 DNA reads TGTGCCAGCAGCTTAGGGACAGGCAATCTTCGGACTAACCAAGAGACCCAGTACTTC. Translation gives CASSLGTGNLRTNQETQYF.

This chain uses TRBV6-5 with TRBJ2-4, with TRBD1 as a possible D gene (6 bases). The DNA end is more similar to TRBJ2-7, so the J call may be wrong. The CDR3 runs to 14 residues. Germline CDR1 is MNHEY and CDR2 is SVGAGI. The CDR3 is CASSYSTGRYEQYF. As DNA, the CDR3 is TGTGCCAGCAGTTACTCGACAGGTCGCTACGAGCAGTACTTC.

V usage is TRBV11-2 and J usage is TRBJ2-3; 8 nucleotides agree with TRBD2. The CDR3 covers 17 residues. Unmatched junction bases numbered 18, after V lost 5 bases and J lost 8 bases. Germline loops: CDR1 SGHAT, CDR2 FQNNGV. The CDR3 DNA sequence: TGTGCCAGCAGCCTCCTGGTTCGTAGTAGCGGGGCCTCTACGCAGTATTTT. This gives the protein CASSLLVRSSGASTQYF.

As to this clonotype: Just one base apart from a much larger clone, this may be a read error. The CDR3 here is CASGTGTDYGYTF. CDR3 nucleotide sequence: TGCGCCAGCGGAACTGGGACAGACTATGGCTACACCTTC. The rearrangement joins TRBV5-1 to TRBJ1-2; 7 nucleotides match TRBD1. Germline CDR1 is SGHRS and CDR2 is YFSETQ. V shed 7 bases, J shed 3 bases, and the junction held 6 bases outside the gene matches. CDR3 length: 13 residues. The full variable domain, in which reference TRBV5-1 and TRBJ1-2 provide the parts outside the CDR3, is KAGVTQTPRYLIKTRGQQVTLSCSPISGHRSVSWYQQTPGQGLQFLFEYFSETQRNKGNFPGRFSGRQFSNSRSEMNVSTLELGDSALYLCASGTGTDYGYTFGSGTRLTVV.

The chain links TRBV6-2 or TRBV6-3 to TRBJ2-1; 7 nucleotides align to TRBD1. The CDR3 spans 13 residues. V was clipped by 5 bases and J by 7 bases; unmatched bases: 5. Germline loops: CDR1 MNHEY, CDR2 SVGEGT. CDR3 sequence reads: CASSLDRMNEQFF. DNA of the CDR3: TGTGCCAGCAGTCTGGACAGGATGAATGAGCAGTTCTTC.

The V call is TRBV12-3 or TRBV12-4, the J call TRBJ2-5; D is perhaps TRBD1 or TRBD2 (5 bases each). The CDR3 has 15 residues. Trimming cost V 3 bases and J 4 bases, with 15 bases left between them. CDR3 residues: CASSFGRGEGETQYF. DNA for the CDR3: TGTGCCAGCAGTTTCGGTCGGGGCGAAGGAGAGACCCAGTACTTC.

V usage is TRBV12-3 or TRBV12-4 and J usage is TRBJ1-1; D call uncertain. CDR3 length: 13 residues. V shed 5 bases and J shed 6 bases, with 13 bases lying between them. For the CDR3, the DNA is TGTGCCAGCAGTCATGGGAGGGTGGCTGAAGCTTTCTTT. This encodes CASSHGRVAEAFF.

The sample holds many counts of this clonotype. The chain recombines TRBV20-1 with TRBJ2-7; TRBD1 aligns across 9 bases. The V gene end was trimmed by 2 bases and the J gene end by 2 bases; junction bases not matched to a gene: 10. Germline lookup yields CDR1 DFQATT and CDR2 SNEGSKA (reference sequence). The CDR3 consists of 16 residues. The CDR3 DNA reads TGCAGTGCTAGACCACGATCCGGGACAGGGACCTACGAGCAGTACTTC. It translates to CSARPRSGTGTYEQYF.

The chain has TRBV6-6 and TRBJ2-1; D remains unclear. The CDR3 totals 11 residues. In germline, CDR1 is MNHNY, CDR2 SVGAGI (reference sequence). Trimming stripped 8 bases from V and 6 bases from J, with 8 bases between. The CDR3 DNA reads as TGTGCCAGCGGGGTTCGCAATGAGCAGTTCTTC. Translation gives CASGVRNEQFF.

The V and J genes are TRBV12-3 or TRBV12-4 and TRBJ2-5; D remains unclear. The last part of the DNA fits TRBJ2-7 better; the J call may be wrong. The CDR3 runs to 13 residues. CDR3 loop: CASSLQLTYEQYF. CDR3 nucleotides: TGTGCCAGCAGTTTACAACTGACCTACGAGCAGTACTTC.

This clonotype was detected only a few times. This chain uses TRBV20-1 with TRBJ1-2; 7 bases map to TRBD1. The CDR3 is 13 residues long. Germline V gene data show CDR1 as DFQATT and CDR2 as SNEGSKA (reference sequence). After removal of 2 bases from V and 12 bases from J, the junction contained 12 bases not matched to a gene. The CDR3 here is CSARRAREQGDTF. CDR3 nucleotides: TGCAGTGCTAGAAGGGCTAGGGAGCAGGGGGACACCTTC.

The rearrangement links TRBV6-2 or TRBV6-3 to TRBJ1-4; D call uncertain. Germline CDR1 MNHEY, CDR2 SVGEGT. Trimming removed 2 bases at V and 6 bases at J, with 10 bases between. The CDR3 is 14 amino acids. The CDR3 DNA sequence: TGTGCCAGCAGTTACGGGAAGGGCTATGAAAAACTGTTTTTT. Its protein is CASSYGKGYEKLFF.

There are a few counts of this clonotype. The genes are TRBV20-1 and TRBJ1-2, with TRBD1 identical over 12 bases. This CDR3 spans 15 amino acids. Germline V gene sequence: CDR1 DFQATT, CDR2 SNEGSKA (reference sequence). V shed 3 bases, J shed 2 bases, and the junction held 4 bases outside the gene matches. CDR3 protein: CSASTGTGGNYGYTF. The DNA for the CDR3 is TGCAGTGCTAGCACCGGGACAGGGGGCAACTATGGCTACACCTTC.

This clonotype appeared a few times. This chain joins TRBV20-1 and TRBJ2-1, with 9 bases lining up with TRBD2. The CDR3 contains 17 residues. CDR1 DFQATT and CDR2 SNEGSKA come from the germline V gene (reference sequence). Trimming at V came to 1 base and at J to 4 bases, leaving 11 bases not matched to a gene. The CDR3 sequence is CSARAMGGGVAYNEQFF. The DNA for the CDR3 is TGCAGTGCTAGAGCAATGGGCGGGGGGGTGGCTTACAATGAGCAGTTCTTC.

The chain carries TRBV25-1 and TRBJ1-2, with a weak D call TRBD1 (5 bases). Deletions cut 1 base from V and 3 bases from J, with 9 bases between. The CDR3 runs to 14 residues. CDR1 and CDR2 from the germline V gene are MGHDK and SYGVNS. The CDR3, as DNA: TGTGCCAGCAGTGAATTCGGCAGGGACTATGGCTACACCTTC. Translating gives CASSEFGRDYGYTF.

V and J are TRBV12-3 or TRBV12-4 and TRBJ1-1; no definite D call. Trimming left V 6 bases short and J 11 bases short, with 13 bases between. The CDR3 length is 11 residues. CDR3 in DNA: TGTGCCAGCAGCCAGAATAGAGAGGCTTTCTTT. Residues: CASSQNREAFF.

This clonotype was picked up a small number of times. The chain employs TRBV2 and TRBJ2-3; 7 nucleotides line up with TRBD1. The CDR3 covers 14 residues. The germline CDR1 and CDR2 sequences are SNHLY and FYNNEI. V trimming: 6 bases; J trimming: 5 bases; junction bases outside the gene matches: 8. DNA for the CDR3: TGTGCCAGCAGATCTGACAGGGAAAGAGATACGCAGTATTTT. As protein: CASRSDRERDTQYF.

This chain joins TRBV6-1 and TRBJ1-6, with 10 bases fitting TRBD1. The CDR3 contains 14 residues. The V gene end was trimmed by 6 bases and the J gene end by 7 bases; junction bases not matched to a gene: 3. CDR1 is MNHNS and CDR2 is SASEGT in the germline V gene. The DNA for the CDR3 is TGTGCCAGCAGGGGGACAGGGGTCAATTCACCCCTCCACTTT. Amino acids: CASRGTGVNSPLHF.

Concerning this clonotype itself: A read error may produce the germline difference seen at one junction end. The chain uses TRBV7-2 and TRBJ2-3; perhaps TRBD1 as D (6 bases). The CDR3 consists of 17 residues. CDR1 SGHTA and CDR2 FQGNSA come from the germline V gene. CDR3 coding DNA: TGTGACAGCAGCGGTGTTACCGGGACACCTAGCACAGATACGCAGTATTTT. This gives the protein CDSSGVTGTPSTDTQYF.